The 8 T cell receptor beta chains below come from one sample, sequenced in a study of cytotoxic CD8 clonotypes in ibrutinib-treated CLL. Libraries were prepared by immunoSEQ multiplex PCR; TCRdb keeps only in-frame clonotypes and omits some of them. The sample yields around 53,000 clones, 54% seen once. Sequences were derived from PBMCs, sampled at disease progression, from a patient treated with ibrutinib. Receptors originate from a human donor with chronic lymphocytic leukemia.

This clone is a singleton in its sample. The genes are TRBV19 and TRBJ2-5; D is possibly TRBD2 (6 bases). Per germline, CDR1 LNHDA and CDR2 SQIVND (reference sequence). Deletions cut 8 bases from V and 2 bases from J, with 18 bases between. The CDR3 contains 15 residues. The DNA for the CDR3 is TGTGCCAGTTCTAAGCGGGCGGGAACTCAAGAGACCCAGTACTTC. This translates into CASSKRAGTQETQYF.

This clone appeared a few times. One end of the junction varies from germline; a read error may be responsible. The V gene is TRBV2, the J gene TRBJ1-1; no clear D gene. Germline lookup yields CDR1 SNHLY and CDR2 FYNNEI. The CDR3 consists of 8 residues. CDR3 bases: TGTGCCAGCACTGAAGCTTTCTTT. It specifies CASTEAFF. Filled out from reference TRBV2 and TRBJ1-1, the complete variable domain reads EPEVTQTPSHQVTQMGQEVILRCVPISNHLYFYWYRQILGQKVEFLVSFYNNEISEKSEIFDDQFSVERPDGSNFTLKIRSTKLEDSAMYFCASTEAFFGQGTRLTVV.

This clone turned up a few times. The chain recombines TRBV6-5 with TRBJ2-2; 10 nucleotides agree with TRBD1. The germline CDR1 and CDR2 sequences are MNHEY and SVGAGI. Trimming took 2 bases from V and 5 from J; bases not matched to a gene: 2. The CDR3 sequence is 15 residues long. The CDR3 coding sequence is TGTGCCAGCAGTTACGGACAGGGGGGAACCGGGGAGCTGTTTTTT. As protein: CASSYGQGGTGELFF.

This clone was seen more than once but under ten times. The CDR3 DNA is TGTGCCAGCTCACCACAAGGACTAGCGGGCGGCCATACGCAGTATTTT. Its protein is CASSPQGLAGGHTQYF. The rearrangement links TRBV18 to TRBJ2-3; 11 bases align to TRBD2. Germline CDR1 and CDR2: KGHSH and LQKENI. This CDR3 comprises 16 residues. The V segment lost 1 base and the J segment 7 bases; nucleotides outside the gene matches: 7.

This clone was seen a few times. The chain employs TRBV9 and TRBJ2-5; D remains ambiguous. Germline V gene lookup returns CDR1 SGDLS and CDR2 YYNGEE. There are 14 residues in the CDR3. Trimming shortened V by 4 bases and J by 3 bases, and 13 bases separated the two germline ends. The DNA of the CDR3 is TGTGCCAGCAGCCGGTATGGCGGCAAAGAGACCCAGTACTTC. Translation: CASSRYGGKETQYF.

The chain employs TRBV2 and TRBJ2-5; 10 bases agree with TRBD1. The CDR3 is made up of 12 amino acids. The germline V gene encodes CDR1 SNHLY and CDR2 FYNNEI. The V and J ends lost 6 bases and 10 bases, in that order; junction bases with no gene match: 5. CDR3 protein: CASSGQGVFQYF. CDR3 sequence (DNA): TGTGCCAGCAGCGGACAGGGGGTCTTCCAGTACTTC.

The chain joins TRBV18 to TRBJ2-7, with a weak D call TRBD2 (5 bases). CDR1 is KGHSH, CDR2 LQKENI, per germline. This CDR3 is built from 12 residues. Trimming took off 6 bases at V and 11 bases at J, with 17 bases between the two ends. CDR3 DNA sequence: TGTGCCAGCTCCCATGACCTCGGGGTGAAGTACTTC. It is translated as CASSHDLGVKYF.

There are a few counts of this clone. The V and J genes are TRBV28 and TRBJ2-7; D unclear. Trimming stripped 2 bases from V and 3 bases from J, with 8 bases between. The CDR3 totals 13 residues. Germline V gives CDR1 MDHEN, CDR2 SYDVKM. The CDR3 nucleotides are TGTGCCAGCAGTTTAGGGATCAGCTACGAGCAGTACTTC. The encoded protein is CASSLGISYEQYF.